These 15 T cell receptor beta chains share one sample of origin, sequenced in a study of T cell changes during pregnancy in multiple sclerosis. Here immunoSEQ multiplex PCR was the method, and the copy in TCRdb shows in-frame clones only, minus some. Among 65,000 to 75,000 clones listed, approximately 89% were seen once. The sample in question was peripheral blood, obtained in the second trimester of pregnancy. The origin of the receptors is a female donor with multiple sclerosis, enrolled in a pregnancy study.

This sequence joins TRBV5-1 and TRBJ2-5, with D unresolved. The germline gives CDR1 SGHRS, CDR2 YFSETQ. V shed 2 bases and J shed 4 bases, with 15 bases lying between them. CDR3 length: 15 residues. The CDR3 DNA sequence: TGCGCCAGCAGCTTATTACAGAATGTGGTAGAGACCCAGTACTTC. It translates to CASSLLQNVVETQYF.

The chain is built from TRBV6-6 and TRBJ1-2; D gene uncertain. V lost 7 bases and J 5 bases, leaving 17 bases between the germline ends. The CDR3 length is 14 residues. The germline gives CDR1 MNHNY, CDR2 SVGAGI (reference sequence). CDR3 amino acids: CASTKTPNLYGYTF. As DNA, the CDR3 is TGTGCCAGCACTAAGACACCAAACCTTTATGGCTACACCTTC.

This rearrangement joins TRBV7-2 to TRBJ2-7; a possible D gene is TRBD2 (6 bases). V gave up 1 base and J gave up 2 bases, with 9 bases separating them. CDR3 length: 14 amino acids. Germline V gene lookup returns CDR1 SGHTA and CDR2 FQGNSA. CDR3 sequence (DNA): TGTGCCAGCAGCTTAGGTCTAGCGACCTACGAGCAGTACTTC. This encodes CASSLGLATYEQYF.

This chain links TRBV11-2 with TRBJ1-4, with 10 nucleotides matching TRBD1. V trimming: 5 bases; J trimming: 0 bases; junction bases outside the gene matches: 12. The V gene's germline CDR1 is SGHAT and CDR2 FQNNGV. The CDR3 loop spans 19 amino acids. In DNA form, the CDR3 reads TGTGCCAGCAGCCGAGGGACAGGGGAAAAATGGGCAACTAATGAAAAACTGTTTTTT. It is translated as CASSRGTGEKWATNEKLFF.

The chain employs TRBV4-2 and TRBJ1-4; D is possibly TRBD1 (5 bases). V was clipped by 4 bases and J by 7 bases, with 13 bases between them. Germline CDR1 LGHNA, CDR2 YNFKEQ. The CDR3 sequence is 14 residues long. CDR3 sequence: CASSLGGTGEKLFF. In nucleotides, the CDR3 is TGTGCCAGCAGCCTGGGGGGTACGGGTGAAAAACTGTTTTTT.

The table lists this clone with a count of one. CDR3 DNA sequence: TGTGCCACCTTGGGGGGGCGCAACGAGCAGTACTTC. This gives the protein CATLGGRNEQYF. The chain joins TRBV6-5 to TRBJ2-7; tentative D call: TRBD2 (7 bases). The CDR3 loop spans 12 amino acids. V dropped 10 bases and J dropped 5 bases, with 15 bases sitting between them. Germline values: CDR1 MNHEY, CDR2 SVGAGI.

This clone was found a few times. The CDR3 region has the DNA TGCGCCAGCAGCTTGGTGGGGGGGATCTACAATGAGCAGTTCTTC. Residues: CASSLVGGIYNEQFF. V and J are TRBV5-1 and TRBJ2-1; 7 bases fit TRBD2. Germline CDR1 reads SGHRS; CDR2 reads YFSETQ. The CDR3 covers 15 residues. The V segment lost 0 bases and the J segment 3 bases; nucleotides outside the gene matches: 3.

This rearrangement joins TRBV25-1 to TRBJ1-1; D is perhaps TRBD1 (5 bases). This CDR3 has 14 residues. Germline assignment: CDR1 MGHDK and CDR2 SYGVNS. The V gene lost 2 bases and the J gene lost 6 bases, with 13 bases spanning the gap. CDR3 protein: CASSERGGDSEAFF. CDR3 bases: TGTGCCAGCAGTGAACGGGGGGGGGATTCTGAAGCTTTCTTT.

V usage is TRBV5-1 and J usage is TRBJ2-1; D is perhaps TRBD2 (6 bases). The germline V gene encodes CDR1 SGHRS and CDR2 YFSETQ. V lost 9 bases and J 5 bases, leaving 18 bases between the germline ends. The CDR3 covers 14 residues. The CDR3 coding sequence is TGCGCCACCTCTCTGGGGGGACTTAACAATGAGCAGTTCTTC. This codes for CATSLGGLNNEQFF. The full variable domain, its missing parts supplied by reference TRBV5-1 and TRBJ2-1, is KAGVTQTPRYLIKTRGQQVTLSCSPISGHRSVSWYQQTPGQGLQFLFEYFSETQRNKGNFPGRFSGRQFSNSRSEMNVSTLELGDSALYLCATSLGGLNNEQFFGPGTRLTVL.

The chain carries TRBV29-1 and TRBJ1-2; maybe TRBD1 (6 bases). Between the trimmed V and J ends, which lost 5 bases and 6 bases, there was a span of 7 bases. The CDR3 is made up of 10 amino acids. From germline, CDR1 is SQVTM and CDR2 ANQGSEA. The CDR3 loop reads CSVYRDGYTF. The CDR3 bases are TGCAGCGTTTACAGGGATGGCTACACCTTC.

The rearrangement uses TRBV5-4 and TRBJ2-3; 12 bases are shared with TRBD2. The CDR3 consists of 16 residues. Germline V gene lookup returns CDR1 SGHNT and CDR2 YYREEE (reference sequence). V lost 4 bases to trimming and J lost 2 bases; unmatched junction nucleotides: 5. The CDR3 loop is CASSTLAGGSTDTQYF. As DNA, the CDR3 is TGTGCCAGCAGCACTCTAGCGGGGGGGTCCACAGATACGCAGTATTTT.

The chain links TRBV7-2 to TRBJ2-5, with TRBD2 identical over 11 bases. This CDR3 has 16 residues. Germline loops: CDR1 SGHTA, CDR2 FQGNSA. V trimming: 5 bases; J trimming: 2 bases; junction bases outside the gene matches: 7. CDR3 bases: TGTGCCAGCAGCCGATATAGCGGGAGGGCGCAAGAGACCCAGTACTTC. It yields the protein CASSRYSGRAQETQYF.

The chain combines TRBV6-1 with TRBJ1-2; tentatively, D is TRBD1 (5 bases). Trimming shortened V by 5 bases and J by 0 bases, and 10 bases separated the two germline ends. Germline V CDR1 and CDR2: MNHNS, SASEGT. The CDR3 consists of 14 residues. CDR3 bases: TGTGCCAGCAGTAAACAGGTCCCTAACTATGGCTACACCTTC. It encodes CASSKQVPNYGYTF.

The gene calls are TRBV6-1 and TRBJ1-5; D is perhaps TRBD1 (6 bases). V dropped 4 bases and J dropped 6 bases, with 10 bases sitting between them. The CDR3 is 13 residues long. From germline, CDR1 is MNHNS and CDR2 SASEGT. CDR3 in DNA: TGTGCCAGCAGTGGACAGGTGTTTCAGCCCCAGCATTTT. Its translation is CASSGQVFQPQHF.

The rearrangement uses TRBV5-6 and TRBJ1-4, with a tentative D call TRBD1 (6 bases). The V end lost 3 bases, the J end lost 0 bases, and 18 bases lay between the germline ends. The CDR3 is 18 amino acids. CDR1 is SGHDT and CDR2 is YYEEEE in the germline V gene. The DNA for the CDR3 is TGTGCCAGCAGCTCGCCTTTTAGGGAGGGGGCAACTAATGAAAAACTGTTTTTT. Translating it yields CASSSPFREGATNEKLFF.